Listed below are T cell receptor beta chains from one sample, sequenced in a study of type 1 regulatory T cells. MiXCR was run by TCRdb on the reads, yielding one entry per CDR3 protein. The table has 13,000 to 15,000 distinct CDR3 sequences, about an eighth seen once. Which antigens these TCRs recognize remains unknown. Sequences were obtained from cultured T cells, either the whole culture or a sorted T cell fraction (not recorded which). These receptors were collected from a human donor in good health. Both conserved end residues are part of each CDR3. The order of the fields is clone size, V gene, J gene, D gene, CDR3 DNA, CDR3 protein. D genes are given only for firm matches. Clone size is shown for a subset of rows, as once, few, many or a class of expanded clone.

NA	TRBV19	TRBJ2-7	NA	TGTGCCAGTAGTTCTTACGGGCGGGACGAGCAGTACTTC	CASSSYGRDEQYF
many	TRBV7-2	TRBJ2-7	NA	TGTGCCAGCAGCTTTTCCCGGAGCTCCTACGAGCAGTACTTC	CASSFSRSSYEQYF
medium-sized	TRBV15	TRBJ1-1	NA	TGTGCCACCAGCAGAGATGGGCGGAATACAATGAACACTGAAGCTTTCTTT	CATSRDGRNTMNTEAFF
few	TRBV28	TRBJ2-7	NA	TGTGCCAGCAGTTTCTGGGGCGAGCAGTACTTC	CASSFWGEQYF
many	TRBV30	TRBJ2-5	NA	TGTGCCTGGAGTGTACTTGAGACCCAGTACTTC	CAWSVLETQYF
many	TRBV9	TRBJ2-1	NA	TGTGCCAGCAGCGGCGGCGCGGGGATCTACAATGAGCAGTTCTTC	CASSGGAGIYNEQFF
NA	TRBV20-1	TRBJ2-3	TRBD1	TGCAGTGCTCTAACAGGGGGCACAGATACGCAGTATTTT	CSALTGGTDTQYF
many	TRBV5-1	TRBJ2-7	NA	TGCGCCAGCAGCTTGCTCACAGCCCGCGACGAGCAGTACTTC	CASSLLTARDEQYF
NA	TRBV9	TRBJ2-1	NA	TGTGCCAGCAGCGTAAGGGGGGACAATGAGCAGTTCTTC	CASSVRGDNEQFF
few	TRBV5-1	TRBJ2-1	TRBD2	TGCGCCAGCCAACTAGCGGGAACATCAAATGAGCAGTTCTTC	CASQLAGTSNEQFF